These 25 T cell receptor beta chains came from one sample sequenced in a study of T cell responses to AZD1222 COVID-19 vaccine. Clones were sequenced by immunoSEQ multiplex PCR, and TCRdb holds only the in-frame ones, with some missing. The data show approximately 80,000 clones, around 85% seen once. Specimen: peripheral blood, collected 28 days after the second AZD1222 dose. These receptors came from an adult who received the AZD1222 COVID-19 vaccine.

The gene calls are TRBV7-6 and TRBJ2-6, with D maybe TRBD2 (5 bases). The CDR3 extends over 17 amino acids. Germline V gene sequence: CDR1 SGHVS, CDR2 FNYEAQ. V lost 3 bases, J lost 0 bases, and 12 bases lay in between. As DNA, the CDR3 is TGTGCCAGCAGCTTGGTTGGAGGTTTCTCTGGGGCCAACGTCCTGACTTTC. It encodes CASSLVGGFSGANVLTF.

The chain uses TRBV5-1 and TRBJ2-3; unclear D gene. CDR1 and CDR2 from the germline V gene are SGHRS and YFSETQ. CDR3 size: 12 residues. V lost 4 bases, J lost 2 bases, and 5 bases lay in between. The CDR3 loop reads CASSPNTDTQYF. CDR3 nucleotides: TGCGCCAGCAGCCCCAACACAGATACGCAGTATTTT.

V usage is TRBV28 and J usage is TRBJ2-5; D gene unclear. The germline V and J ends were trimmed by 4 bases and 2 bases, with 17 bases remaining between them. The CDR3 extends over 16 amino acids. Germline V gene data show CDR1 as MDHEN and CDR2 as SYDVKM. The CDR3 is CASSSLVMVFQETQYF. The CDR3 DNA follows: TGTGCCAGCAGTTCCCTCGTGATGGTATTTCAAGAGACCCAGTACTTC.

CDR3 region: CASSTRDRDGYTF. As DNA, the CDR3 is TGTGCCAGCAGCACCCGGGACAGGGATGGCTACACCTTC. The chain recombines TRBV7-8 with TRBJ1-2; 9 bases are shared with TRBD1. Germline values: CDR1 SGHVS, CDR2 FQNEAQ. V was clipped by 5 bases and J by 6 bases; unmatched bases: 4. This CDR3 is built from 13 residues.

The V and J genes are TRBV19 and TRBJ2-3, with D possibly matching TRBD2 (7 bases). The V end was cut by 9 bases, the J end by 2 bases, with 12 bases between. CDR1 is LNHDA, CDR2 SQIVND, per germline (reference sequence). The CDR3 covers 13 residues. The CDR3 spells CASRGANTDTQYF. CDR3 in DNA: TGTGCCAGCCGGGGGGCCAACACAGATACGCAGTATTTT.

The V and J genes are TRBV19 and TRBJ1-1; D is ambiguous. V shed 4 bases and J shed 5 bases, with 14 bases lying between them. Germline CDR1 LNHDA, CDR2 SQIVND (reference sequence). The CDR3 runs 14 residues. CDR3 residues: CASSKIEGWTEAFF. The CDR3 region has the DNA TGTGCCAGTAGTAAAATTGAGGGTTGGACTGAAGCTTTCTTT.

This rearrangement joins TRBV29-1 to TRBJ1-1; 7 bases align to TRBD1. Trimming at V came to 4 bases and at J to 1 base, leaving 3 bases not matched to a gene. The CDR3 is 13 amino acids. The germline V gene encodes CDR1 SQVTM and CDR2 ANQGSEA. CDR3 DNA sequence: TGCAGCGTTGCGGGACAGCAGAACACTGAAGCTTTCTTT. Residues: CSVAGQQNTEAFF.

V gene TRBV2 combines with J gene TRBJ2-1; D gene uncertain. Germline V gene sequence: CDR1 SNHLY, CDR2 FYNNEI. Trimming shortened V by 3 bases and J by 7 bases, and 7 bases separated the two germline ends. The CDR3 loop spans 12 amino acids. The DNA of the CDR3 is TGTGCCAGCAGTGAGACATGGAATGAGCAGTTCTTC. This codes for CASSETWNEQFF. The full variable domain, rest sourced from reference TRBV2 and TRBJ2-1, is EPEVTQTPSHQVTQMGQEVILRCVPISNHLYFYWYRQILGQKVEFLVSFYNNEISEKSEIFDDQFSVERPDGSNFTLKIRSTKLEDSAMYFCASSETWNEQFFGPGTRLTVL.

The rearrangement joins TRBV9 to TRBJ2-1, with TRBD2 matching 10 bases. Germline-derived CDR1 and CDR2 are SGDLS and YYNGEE. The CDR3 contains 14 residues. V was pared by 3 bases and J by 8 bases, with 5 bases of the junction left unmatched. The chain's CDR3 is CASSGTGTSDEQFF. In DNA form, the CDR3 reads TGTGCCAGCAGCGGAACCGGGACTAGCGATGAGCAGTTCTTC.

The V and J genes are TRBV28 and TRBJ1-5, with 9 bases lining up with TRBD1. This CDR3 has 15 residues. The germline V gene encodes CDR1 MDHEN and CDR2 SYDVKM. V shed 6 bases and J 2 bases; nucleotides not matched to a gene: 5. DNA of the CDR3: TGTGCCAGCAGGCTAACAGGGGGCGGCAATCAGCCCCAGCATTTT. It translates to CASRLTGGGNQPQHF.

This clone was seen only once. V gene TRBV3-1 (or the pseudogene TRBV3-2) combines with J gene TRBJ2-3; D remains ambiguous. This CDR3 spans 13 amino acids. Germline values: CDR1 LGHDT, CDR2 YNNKEL (reference sequence). V gave up 4 bases and J gave up 6 bases, with 11 bases separating them. CDR3 bases: TGTGCCAGCAGCCTAGCTACGCGGGATACGCAGTATTTT. It is translated as CASSLATRDTQYF.

With respect to this clone: This specimen includes other DNA sequences encoding the same CDR3. The chain carries TRBV28 and TRBJ1-5, with unresolved D. Germline lookup yields CDR1 MDHEN and CDR2 SYDVKM. This CDR3 comprises 11 residues. V was shortened by 2 bases and J by 4 bases, with 0 bases between the two germline ends. The chain's CDR3 is CASSLNQPQHF. The DNA for the CDR3 is TGTGCCAGCAGTTTAAATCAGCCCCAGCATTTT.

This chain links TRBV6-5 with TRBJ2-4, with D hard to call. Germline assignment: CDR1 MNHEY and CDR2 SVGAGI. This CDR3 is 15 amino acids long. Trimming pared 5 bases from V and 3 bases from J, leaving 14 bases between. CDR3 protein: CASSLTVSSKNIQYF. In DNA form, the CDR3 reads TGTGCCAGCAGTCTGACTGTCTCGAGCAAAAACATTCAGTACTTC.

This clone is categorized as large. The rearrangement uses TRBV7-8 and TRBJ2-7; 10 nucleotides agree with TRBD1. The CDR3 contains 15 residues. The junction had 4 bases not matched to a gene; V was cut back by 5 bases and J by 0 bases. Germline V gives CDR1 SGHVS, CDR2 FQNEAQ. The CDR3 region has the DNA TGTGCCAGCAGCAAGGGACAGGGGCCCTCCTACGAGCAGTACTTC. This encodes CASSKGQGPSYEQYF.

This clone came up a few times. The J gene is TRBJ1-2, the V gene TRBV28; 8 bases map to TRBD1. V trimming: 5 bases; J trimming: 8 bases; junction bases outside the gene matches: 19. Germline values: CDR1 MDHEN, CDR2 SYDVKM. There are 17 residues in the CDR3. The CDR3 DNA sequence: TGTGCCAGCAGTCCACCTTATCCTCAGGGGGCTCTAGTGGGCTACACCTTC. Translated: CASSPPYPQGALVGYTF.

The V and J genes are TRBV6-1 and TRBJ1-4, with TRBD1 identical over 7 bases. J was trimmed by 8 bases and V by 2 bases; bases with no gene match: 11. Germline loops: CDR1 MNHNS, CDR2 SASEGT. This CDR3 is built from 16 residues. Here the CDR3 reads CASSETLRDSKEKLFF. The CDR3 coding sequence is TGTGCCAGCAGTGAAACCCTCCGGGACAGTAAAGAAAAACTGTTTTTT.

The chain is built from TRBV27 and TRBJ1-1; TRBD1 matches 7 bases. In germline, CDR1 is MNHEY, CDR2 SMNVEV (reference sequence). The V segment lost 2 bases and the J segment 3 bases; nucleotides outside the gene matches: 6. The CDR3 consists of 15 residues. The CDR3 here is CASSLRGRMDTEAFF. The CDR3 DNA reads as TGTGCCAGCAGTTTAAGGGGGCGGATGGACACTGAAGCTTTCTTT.

In its sample, this clone was seen once. The chain carries TRBV7-2 and TRBJ1-1, with 9 nucleotides matching TRBD1. Trimming at V came to 4 bases and at J to 4 bases, leaving 10 bases not matched to a gene. Germline CDR1 is SGHTA and CDR2 is FQGNSA. The CDR3 spans 16 residues. The DNA of the CDR3 is TGTGCCAGCAGCTCGGACACAGGGGGCAGGAGCACTGAAGCTTTCTTT. Amino acids: CASSSDTGGRSTEAFF.

The chain carries TRBV3-1 (or the pseudogene TRBV3-2) and TRBJ1-6; D not certain. Trimming shortened V by 0 bases and J by 13 bases, and 16 bases separated the two germline ends. The CDR3 covers 15 residues. Germline CDR1 is LGHDT and CDR2 is YNNKEL (reference sequence). The CDR3 is CASSQDGALPSPLHF. The DNA for the CDR3 is TGTGCCAGCAGCCAAGATGGAGCGTTACCATCCCCCCTCCACTTT.

This chain joins TRBV28 and TRBJ2-7; the D gene could be TRBD1 or TRBD2 (5 bases each). The ends were cut back, 2 bases at V and 6 bases at J, with 11 bases in the middle. This CDR3 is 13 amino acids long. Germline CDR1 reads MDHEN; CDR2 reads SYDVKM. This CDR3 reads CASSLTSGSEQYF. The CDR3 DNA is TGTGCCAGCAGTTTAACGTCAGGGAGCGAGCAGTACTTC.

The chain carries TRBV27 and TRBJ2-6; D is undetermined. The CDR3 sequence is 17 residues long. Trimming removed 7 bases from V and 0 bases from J, with 16 bases in between. Germline values: CDR1 MNHEY, CDR2 SMNVEV (reference sequence). The CDR3 DNA follows: TGTGCCAGCACCGGAATTACCCTGGGCTCTGGGGCCAACGTCCTGACTTTC. It codes for CASTGITLGSGANVLTF.

The sample holds one count of this clone. The chain has TRBV6-5 and TRBJ2-1; D unresolved. The length of the CDR3 is 14 residues. The ends were cut back, 0 bases at V and 3 bases at J, with 6 bases in the middle. In germline, CDR1 is MNHEY, CDR2 SVGAGI. CDR3: CASSYSNIYNEQFF. The DNA for the CDR3 is TGTGCCAGCAGTTACTCGAACATCTACAATGAGCAGTTCTTC.

Only a few counts were recorded for this clone. The chain recombines TRBV28 with TRBJ2-7; perhaps TRBD1 as D (6 bases). CDR1 and CDR2 from the germline V gene are MDHEN and SYDVKM. The V and J ends lost 2 bases and 5 bases respectively, with 16 bases between them. CDR3 length: 15 residues. CDR3 in DNA: TGTGCCAGCAGTTTAGGGGGACACCGAGGGAACGAGCAGTACTTC. Its protein product is CASSLGGHRGNEQYF.

This chain joins TRBV28 and TRBJ1-1; 8 bases match TRBD1. The ends lost 3 bases at V and 7 bases at J; junction bases unmatched: 28. The CDR3 consists of 21 residues. Germline lookup yields CDR1 MDHEN and CDR2 SYDVKM. The chain's CDR3 is CASSFSPPPPNPLDRGNEAFF. The DNA for the CDR3 is TGTGCCAGCAGTTTTTCCCCACCCCCCCCCAACCCCCTTGACAGGGGCAATGAAGCTTTCTTT.

The J gene is TRBJ1-4, the V gene TRBV6-5, with D hard to call. V shed 5 bases and J shed 8 bases, with 15 bases lying between them. From germline, CDR1 is MNHEY and CDR2 SVGAGI. The CDR3 length is 14 residues. CDR3 DNA sequence: TGTGCCAGCAGTACCTCAGGCCTTCGAGAAAAACTGTTTTTT. Encoded protein: CASSTSGLREKLFF.